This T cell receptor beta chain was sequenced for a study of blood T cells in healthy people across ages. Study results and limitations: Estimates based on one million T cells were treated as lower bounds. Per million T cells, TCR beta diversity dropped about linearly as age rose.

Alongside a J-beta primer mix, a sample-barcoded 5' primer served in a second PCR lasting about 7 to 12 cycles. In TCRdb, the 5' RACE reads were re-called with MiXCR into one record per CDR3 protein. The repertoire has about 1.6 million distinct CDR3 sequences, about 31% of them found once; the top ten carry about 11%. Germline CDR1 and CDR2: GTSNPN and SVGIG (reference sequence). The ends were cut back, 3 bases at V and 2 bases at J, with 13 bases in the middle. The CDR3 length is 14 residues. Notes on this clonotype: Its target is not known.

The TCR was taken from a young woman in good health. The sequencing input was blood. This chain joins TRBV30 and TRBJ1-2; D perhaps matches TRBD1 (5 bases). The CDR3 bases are TGTGCCTGGAGGCCCGGGACGGGAAACTATGGCTACACCTTC. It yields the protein CAWRPGTGNYGYTF.